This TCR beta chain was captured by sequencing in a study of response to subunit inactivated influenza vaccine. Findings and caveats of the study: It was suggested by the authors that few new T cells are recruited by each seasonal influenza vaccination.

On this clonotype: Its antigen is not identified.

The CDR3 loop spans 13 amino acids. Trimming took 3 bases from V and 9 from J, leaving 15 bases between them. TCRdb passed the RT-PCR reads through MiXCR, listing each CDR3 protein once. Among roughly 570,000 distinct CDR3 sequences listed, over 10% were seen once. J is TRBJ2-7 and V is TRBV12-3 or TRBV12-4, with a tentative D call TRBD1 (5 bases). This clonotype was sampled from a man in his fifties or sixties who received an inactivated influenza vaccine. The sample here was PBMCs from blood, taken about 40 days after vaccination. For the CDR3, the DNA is TGTGCCAGCAGTTTTCAAGTTAGGGGCGGGCAGTACTTC. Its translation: CASSFQVRGGQYF.